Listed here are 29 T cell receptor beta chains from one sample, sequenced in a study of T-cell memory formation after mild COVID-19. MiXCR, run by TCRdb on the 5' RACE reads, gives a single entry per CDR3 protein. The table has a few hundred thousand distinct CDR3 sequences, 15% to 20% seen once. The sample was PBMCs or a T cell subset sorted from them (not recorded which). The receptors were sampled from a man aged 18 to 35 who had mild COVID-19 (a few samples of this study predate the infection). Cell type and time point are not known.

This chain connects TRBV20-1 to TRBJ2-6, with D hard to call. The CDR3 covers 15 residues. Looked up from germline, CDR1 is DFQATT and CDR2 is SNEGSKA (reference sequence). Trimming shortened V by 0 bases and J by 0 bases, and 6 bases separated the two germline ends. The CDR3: CSARDSRSGANVLTF. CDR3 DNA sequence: TGCAGTGCTAGAGACAGCCGCTCTGGGGCCAACGTCCTGACTTTC.

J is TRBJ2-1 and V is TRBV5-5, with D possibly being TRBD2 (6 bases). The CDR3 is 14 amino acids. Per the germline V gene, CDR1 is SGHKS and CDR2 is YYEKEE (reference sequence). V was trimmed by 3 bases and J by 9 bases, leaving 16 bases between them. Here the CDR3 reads CASSSGPGDAEQFF. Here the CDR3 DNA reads TGTGCCAGCAGCTCCGGGCCGGGGGACGCTGAGCAGTTCTTC.

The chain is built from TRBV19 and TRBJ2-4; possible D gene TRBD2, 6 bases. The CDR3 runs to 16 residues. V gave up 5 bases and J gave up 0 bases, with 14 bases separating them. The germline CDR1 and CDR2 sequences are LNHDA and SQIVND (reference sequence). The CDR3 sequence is CASSWDFRIAKNIQYF. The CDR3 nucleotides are TGTGCCAGTAGTTGGGACTTTCGAATAGCCAAAAACATTCAGTACTTC.

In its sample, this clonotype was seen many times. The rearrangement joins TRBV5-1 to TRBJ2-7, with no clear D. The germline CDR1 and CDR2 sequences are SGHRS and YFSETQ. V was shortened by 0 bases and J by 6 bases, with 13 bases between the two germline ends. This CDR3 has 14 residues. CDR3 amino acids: CASSLVLGQIEQYF. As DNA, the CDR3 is TGCGCCAGCAGCTTGGTACTTGGGCAGATCGAGCAGTACTTC.

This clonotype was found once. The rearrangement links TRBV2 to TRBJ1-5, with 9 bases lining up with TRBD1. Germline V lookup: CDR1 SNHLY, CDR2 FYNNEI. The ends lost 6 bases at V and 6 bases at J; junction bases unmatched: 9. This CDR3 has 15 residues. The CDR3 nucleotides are TGTGCCAGCAGCCCGGGACAGGGCTTTGTTCAGCCCCAGCATTTT. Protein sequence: CASSPGQGFVQPQHF.

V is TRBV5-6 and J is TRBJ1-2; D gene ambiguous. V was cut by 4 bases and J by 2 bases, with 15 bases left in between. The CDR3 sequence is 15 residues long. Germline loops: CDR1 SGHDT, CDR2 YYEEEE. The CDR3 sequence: CASSHSLGINYGYTF. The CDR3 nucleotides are TGTGCCAGCAGCCATAGCCTAGGGATCAACTATGGCTACACCTTC.

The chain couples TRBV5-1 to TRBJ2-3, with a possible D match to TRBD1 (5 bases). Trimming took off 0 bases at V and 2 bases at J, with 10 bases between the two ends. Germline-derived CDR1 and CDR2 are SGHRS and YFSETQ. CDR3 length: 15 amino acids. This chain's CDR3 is CASSLEGRVTDTQYF. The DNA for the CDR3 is TGCGCCAGCAGCTTGGAGGGCAGGGTCACAGATACGCAGTATTTT.

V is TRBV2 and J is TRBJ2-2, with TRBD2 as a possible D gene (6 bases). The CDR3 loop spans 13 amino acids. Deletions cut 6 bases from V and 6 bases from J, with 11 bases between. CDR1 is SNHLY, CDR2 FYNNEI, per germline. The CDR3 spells CASRVREAGELFF. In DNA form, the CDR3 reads TGTGCCAGCAGGGTCAGGGAGGCCGGGGAGCTGTTTTTT.

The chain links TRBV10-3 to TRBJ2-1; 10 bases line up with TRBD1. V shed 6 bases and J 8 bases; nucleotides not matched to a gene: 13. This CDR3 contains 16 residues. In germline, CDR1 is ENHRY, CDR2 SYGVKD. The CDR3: CAIRTTRDRGDYEQFF. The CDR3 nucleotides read TGTGCCATCAGGACCACCCGGGACAGGGGAGACTATGAGCAGTTCTTC.

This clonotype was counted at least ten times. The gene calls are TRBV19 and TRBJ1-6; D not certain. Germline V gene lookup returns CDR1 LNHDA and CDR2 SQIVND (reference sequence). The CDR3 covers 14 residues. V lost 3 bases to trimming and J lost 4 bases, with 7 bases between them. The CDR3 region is CASSIRPYNSPLHF. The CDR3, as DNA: TGTGCCAGTAGTATTCGCCCGTATAATTCACCCCTCCACTTT. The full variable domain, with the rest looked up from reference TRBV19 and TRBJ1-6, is DGGITQSPKYLFRKEGQNVTLSCEQNLNHDAMYWYRQDPGQGLRLIYYSQIVNDFQKGDIAEGYSVSREKKESFPLTVTSAQKNPTAFYLCASSIRPYNSPLHFGNGTRLTVT.

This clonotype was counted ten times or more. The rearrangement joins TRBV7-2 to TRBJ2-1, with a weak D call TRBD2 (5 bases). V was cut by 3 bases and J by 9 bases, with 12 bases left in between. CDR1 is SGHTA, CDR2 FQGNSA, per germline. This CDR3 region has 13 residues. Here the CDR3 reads CASSFHNEGEQFF. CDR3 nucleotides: TGTGCCAGCAGCTTTCATAACGAGGGTGAGCAGTTCTTC. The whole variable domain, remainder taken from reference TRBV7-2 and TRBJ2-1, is GAGVSQSPSNKVTEKGKDVELRCDPISGHTALYWYRQSLGQGLEFLIYFQGNSAPDKSGLPSDRFSAERTGGSVSTLTIQRTQQEDSAVYLCASSFHNEGEQFFGPGTRLTVL.

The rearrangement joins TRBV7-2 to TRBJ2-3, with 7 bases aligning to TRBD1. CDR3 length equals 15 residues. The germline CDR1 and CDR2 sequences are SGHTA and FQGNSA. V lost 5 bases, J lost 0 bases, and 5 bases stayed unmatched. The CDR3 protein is CASSLGTVSTDTQYF. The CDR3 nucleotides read TGTGCCAGCAGCCTAGGGACAGTTAGCACAGATACGCAGTATTTT.

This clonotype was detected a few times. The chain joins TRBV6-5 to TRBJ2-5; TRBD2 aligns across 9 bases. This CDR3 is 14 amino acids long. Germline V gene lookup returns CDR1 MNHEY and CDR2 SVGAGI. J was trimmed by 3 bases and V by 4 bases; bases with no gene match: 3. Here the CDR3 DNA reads TGTGCCAGCAGTTGGCGGGGGGGAGAAGAGACCCAGTACTTC. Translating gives CASSWRGGEETQYF.

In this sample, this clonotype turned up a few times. The CDR3 nucleotides read TGTGCCAGCAGCTTAGAACCCGCAGCCAATGTGCAGTATTTT. Residues: CASSLEPAANVQYF. This rearrangement joins TRBV7-2 to TRBJ2-3; no definite D call. This CDR3 contains 14 residues. The germline gives CDR1 SGHTA, CDR2 FQGNSA. Trimming left V 1 base short and J 11 bases short, with 16 bases between.

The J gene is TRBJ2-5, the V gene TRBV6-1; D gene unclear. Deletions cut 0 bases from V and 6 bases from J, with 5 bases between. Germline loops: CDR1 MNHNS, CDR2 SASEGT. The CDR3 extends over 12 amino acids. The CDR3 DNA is TGTGCCAGCAGTGAAGCGTTGAAGACCCAGTACTTC. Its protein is CASSEALKTQYF.

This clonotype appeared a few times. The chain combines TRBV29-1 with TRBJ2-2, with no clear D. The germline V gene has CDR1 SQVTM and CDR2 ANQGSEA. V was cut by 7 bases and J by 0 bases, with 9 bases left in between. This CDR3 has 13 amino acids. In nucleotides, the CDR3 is TGCAGCGCCCGACGGGCGAACACCGGGGAGCTGTTTTTT. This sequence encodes CSARRANTGELFF.

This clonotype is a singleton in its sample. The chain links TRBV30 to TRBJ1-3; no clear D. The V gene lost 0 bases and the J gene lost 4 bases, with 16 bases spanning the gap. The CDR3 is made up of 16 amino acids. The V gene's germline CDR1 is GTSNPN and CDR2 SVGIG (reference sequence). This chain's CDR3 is CAWSVLRVVRGNTIYF. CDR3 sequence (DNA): TGTGCCTGGAGTGTACTAAGGGTTGTAAGGGGAAACACCATATATTTT.

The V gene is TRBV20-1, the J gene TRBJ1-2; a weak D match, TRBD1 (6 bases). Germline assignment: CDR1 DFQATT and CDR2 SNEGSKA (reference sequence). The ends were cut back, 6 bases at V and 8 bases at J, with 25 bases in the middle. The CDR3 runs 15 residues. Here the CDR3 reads CSAQDSTGPLGGYTF. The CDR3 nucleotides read TGCAGTGCCCAAGACTCGACAGGTCCCTTGGGAGGCTACACCTTC.

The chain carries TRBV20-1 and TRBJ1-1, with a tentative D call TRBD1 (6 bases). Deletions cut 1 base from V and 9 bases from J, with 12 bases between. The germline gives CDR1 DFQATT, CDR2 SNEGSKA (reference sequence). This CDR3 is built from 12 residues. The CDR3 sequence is CSARGGGGKAFF. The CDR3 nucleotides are TGCAGTGCTAGAGGAGGGGGGGGAAAAGCTTTCTTT.

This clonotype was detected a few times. The CDR3 protein is CATSEGRAISYEQYF. In DNA, the CDR3 is TGTGCCACCAGCGAAGGCCGGGCGATTTCCTACGAGCAGTACTTC. The chain combines TRBV15 with TRBJ2-7; D gene unclear. This CDR3 contains 15 residues. The V and J ends lost 5 bases and 1 base respectively, with 15 bases between them. Germline V gene data show CDR1 as LNHNV and CDR2 as YYDKDF (reference sequence). Full variable domain (missing parts from reference TRBV15 and TRBJ2-7): DAMVIQNPRYQVTQFGKPVTLSCSQTLNHNVMYWYQQKSSQAPKLLFHYYDKDFNNEADTPDNFQSRRPNTSFCFLDIRSPGLGDTAMYLCATSEGRAISYEQYFGPGTRLTVT.

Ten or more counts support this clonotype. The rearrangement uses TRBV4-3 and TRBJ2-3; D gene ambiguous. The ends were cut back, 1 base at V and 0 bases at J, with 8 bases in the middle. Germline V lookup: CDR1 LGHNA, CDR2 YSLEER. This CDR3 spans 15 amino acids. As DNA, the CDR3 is TGCGCCAGCAGCCAAGTCGGCTTTAGCACAGATACGCAGTATTTT. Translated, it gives CASSQVGFSTDTQYF.

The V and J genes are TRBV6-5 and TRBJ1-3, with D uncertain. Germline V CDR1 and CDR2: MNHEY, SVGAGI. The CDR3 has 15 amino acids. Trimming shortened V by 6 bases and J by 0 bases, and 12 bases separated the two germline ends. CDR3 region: CASSHPSPSGNTIYF. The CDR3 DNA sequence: TGTGCCAGCAGCCATCCCTCCCCCTCTGGAAACACCATATATTTT.

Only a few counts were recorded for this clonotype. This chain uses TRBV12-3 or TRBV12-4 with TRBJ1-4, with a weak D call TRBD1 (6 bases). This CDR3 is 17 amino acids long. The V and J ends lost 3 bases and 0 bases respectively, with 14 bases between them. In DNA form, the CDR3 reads TGTGCCAGCAGTTTGGAGACAGGAACCACAACTAATGAAAAACTGTTTTTT. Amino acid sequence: CASSLETGTTTNEKLFF.

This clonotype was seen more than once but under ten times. The DNA for the CDR3 is TGTGCCATCGAAACAGGGGTCCCTAACACTGAAGCTTTCTTT. Its protein is CAIETGVPNTEAFF. V and J are TRBV10-3 and TRBJ1-1; 7 bases line up with TRBD1. Trimming at V came to 8 bases and at J to 2 bases, leaving 8 bases not matched to a gene. There are 14 residues in the CDR3. In germline, CDR1 is ENHRY, CDR2 SYGVKD.

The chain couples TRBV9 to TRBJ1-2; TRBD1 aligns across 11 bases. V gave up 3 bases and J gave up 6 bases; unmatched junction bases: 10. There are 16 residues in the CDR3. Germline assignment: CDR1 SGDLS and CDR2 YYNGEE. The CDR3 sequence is CASSDGQGAKLHGYTF. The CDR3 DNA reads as TGTGCCAGCAGCGATGGACAGGGGGCAAAACTGCATGGCTACACCTTC.

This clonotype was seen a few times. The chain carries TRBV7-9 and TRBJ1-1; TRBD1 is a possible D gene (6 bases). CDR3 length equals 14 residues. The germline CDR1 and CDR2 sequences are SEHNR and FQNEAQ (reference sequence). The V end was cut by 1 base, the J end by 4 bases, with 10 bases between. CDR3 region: CASSLEGGRTEAFF. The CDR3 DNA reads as TGTGCCAGCAGCTTAGAAGGGGGTCGCACTGAAGCTTTCTTT.

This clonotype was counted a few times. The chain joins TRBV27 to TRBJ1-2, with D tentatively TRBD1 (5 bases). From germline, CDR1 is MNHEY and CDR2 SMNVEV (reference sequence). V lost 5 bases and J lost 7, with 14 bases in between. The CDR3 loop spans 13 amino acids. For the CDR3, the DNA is TGTGCCAGCAGTCAGGGCGTGGAAGGTGGCTACACCTTC. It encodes CASSQGVEGGYTF.

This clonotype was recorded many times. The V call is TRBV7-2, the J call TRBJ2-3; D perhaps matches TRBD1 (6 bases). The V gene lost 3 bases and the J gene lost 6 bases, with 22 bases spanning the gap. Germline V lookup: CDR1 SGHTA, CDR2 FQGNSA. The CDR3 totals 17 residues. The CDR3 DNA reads TGTGCCAGCAGCTTGGCCCCGGGACATTGGATGTCCGATACGCAGTATTTT. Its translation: CASSLAPGHWMSDTQYF.

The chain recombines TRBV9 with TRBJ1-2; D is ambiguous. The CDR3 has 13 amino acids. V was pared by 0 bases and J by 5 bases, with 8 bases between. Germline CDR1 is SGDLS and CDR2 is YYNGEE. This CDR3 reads CASSVGQVYGYTF. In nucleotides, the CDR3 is TGTGCCAGCAGCGTAGGGCAGGTTTATGGCTACACCTTC.